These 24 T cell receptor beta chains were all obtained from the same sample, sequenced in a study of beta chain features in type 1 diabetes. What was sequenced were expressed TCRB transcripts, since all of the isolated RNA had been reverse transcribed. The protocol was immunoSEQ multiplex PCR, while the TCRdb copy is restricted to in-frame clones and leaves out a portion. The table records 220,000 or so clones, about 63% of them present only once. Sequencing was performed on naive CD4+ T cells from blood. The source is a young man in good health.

The CDR3 loop reads CAKTGAGANVLTF. CDR3 coding DNA: TGTGCCAAAACAGGGGCTGGGGCCAACGTCCTGACTTTC. The chain couples TRBV2 to TRBJ2-6; 7 nucleotides agree with TRBD1. Unmatched junction bases numbered 2, after V lost 10 bases and J lost 2 bases. The CDR3 totals 13 residues. Looked up from germline, CDR1 is SNHLY and CDR2 is FYNNEI. The whole variable domain, remainder taken from reference TRBV2 and TRBJ2-6, is EPEVTQTPSHQVTQMGQEVILRCVPISNHLYFYWYRQILGQKVEFLVSFYNNEISEKSEIFDDQFSVERPDGSNFTLKIRSTKLEDSAMYFCAKTGAGANVLTFGAGSRLTVL.

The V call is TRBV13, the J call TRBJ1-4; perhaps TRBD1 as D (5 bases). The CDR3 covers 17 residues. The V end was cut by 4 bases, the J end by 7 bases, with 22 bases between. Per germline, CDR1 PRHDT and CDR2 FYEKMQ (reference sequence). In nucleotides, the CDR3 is TGTGCCAGCAGCTCCAGCTCCCCAGGCCCTGGGGGTGAAAAACTGTTTTTT. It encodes CASSSSSPGPGGEKLFF.

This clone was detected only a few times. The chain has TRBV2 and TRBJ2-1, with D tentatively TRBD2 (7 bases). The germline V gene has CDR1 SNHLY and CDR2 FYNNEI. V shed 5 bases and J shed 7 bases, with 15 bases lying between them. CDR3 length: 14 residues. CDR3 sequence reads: CASSRGAPGNEQFF. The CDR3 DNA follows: TGTGCCAGCAGTCGGGGGGCACCGGGTAATGAGCAGTTCTTC. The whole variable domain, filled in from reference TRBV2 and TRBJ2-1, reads EPEVTQTPSHQVTQMGQEVILRCVPISNHLYFYWYRQILGQKVEFLVSFYNNEISEKSEIFDDQFSVERPDGSNFTLKIRSTKLEDSAMYFCASSRGAPGNEQFFGPGTRLTVL.

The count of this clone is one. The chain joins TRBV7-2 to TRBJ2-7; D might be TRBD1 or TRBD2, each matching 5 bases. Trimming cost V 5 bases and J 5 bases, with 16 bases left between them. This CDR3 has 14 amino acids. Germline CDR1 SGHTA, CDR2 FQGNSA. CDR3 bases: TGTGCCAGCAGCCCCCAGAGAGGGGTTCACGAGCAGTACTTC. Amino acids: CASSPQRGVHEQYF.

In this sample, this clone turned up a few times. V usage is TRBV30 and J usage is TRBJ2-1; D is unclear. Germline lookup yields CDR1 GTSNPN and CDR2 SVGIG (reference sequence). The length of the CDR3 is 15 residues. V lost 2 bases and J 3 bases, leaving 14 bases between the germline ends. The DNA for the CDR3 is TGTGCCTGGAGTAAGGGTAGTACGGGCTACAATGAGCAGTTCTTC. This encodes CAWSKGSTGYNEQFF. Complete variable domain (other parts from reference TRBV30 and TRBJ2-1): SQTIHQWPATLVQPVGSPLSLECTVEGTSNPNLYWYRQAAGRGLQLLFYSVGIGQISSEVPQNLSASRPQDRQFILSSKKLLLSDSGFYLCAWSKGSTGYNEQFFGPGTRLTVL.

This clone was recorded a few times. The CDR3 loop is CAWTIAGANVLTF. The CDR3 nucleotides read TGTGCCTGGACTATAGCTGGGGCCAACGTCCTGACTTTC. The genes are TRBV30 and TRBJ2-6, with D unresolved. The CDR3 sequence is 13 residues long. Trimming removed 4 bases from V and 2 bases from J, with 6 bases in between. Germline CDR1 is GTSNPN and CDR2 is SVGIG (reference sequence).

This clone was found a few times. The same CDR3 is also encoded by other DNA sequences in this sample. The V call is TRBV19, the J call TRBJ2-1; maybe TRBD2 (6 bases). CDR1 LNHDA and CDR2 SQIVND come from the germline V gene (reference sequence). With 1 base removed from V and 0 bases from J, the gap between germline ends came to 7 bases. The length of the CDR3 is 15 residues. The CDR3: CASSIGGNSYNEQFF. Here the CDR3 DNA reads TGTGCCAGTAGTATAGGCGGGAACTCCTACAATGAGCAGTTCTTC.

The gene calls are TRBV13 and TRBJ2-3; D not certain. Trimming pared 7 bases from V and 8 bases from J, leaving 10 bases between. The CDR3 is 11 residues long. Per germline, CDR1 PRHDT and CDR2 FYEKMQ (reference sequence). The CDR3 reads CASNILGTQYF. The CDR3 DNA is TGTGCCAGCAATATCCTGGGTACGCAGTATTTT.

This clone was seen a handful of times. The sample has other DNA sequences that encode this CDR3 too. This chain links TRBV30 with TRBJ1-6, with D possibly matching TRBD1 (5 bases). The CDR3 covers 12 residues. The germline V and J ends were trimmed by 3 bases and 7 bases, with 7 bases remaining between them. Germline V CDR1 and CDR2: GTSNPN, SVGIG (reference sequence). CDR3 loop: CAWRQGNSPLHF. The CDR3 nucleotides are TGTGCCTGGAGGCAGGGAAATTCACCCCTCCACTTT. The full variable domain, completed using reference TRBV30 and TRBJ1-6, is SQTIHQWPATLVQPVGSPLSLECTVEGTSNPNLYWYRQAAGRGLQLLFYSVGIGQISSEVPQNLSASRPQDRQFILSSKKLLLSDSGFYLCAWRQGNSPLHFGNGTRLTVT.

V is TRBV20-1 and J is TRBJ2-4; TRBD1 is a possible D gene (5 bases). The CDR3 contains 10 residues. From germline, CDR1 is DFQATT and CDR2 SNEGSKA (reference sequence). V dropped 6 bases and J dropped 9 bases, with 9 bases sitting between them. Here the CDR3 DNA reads TGCAGTGCGACAGTCGGCATTCAGTACTTC. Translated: CSATVGIQYF.

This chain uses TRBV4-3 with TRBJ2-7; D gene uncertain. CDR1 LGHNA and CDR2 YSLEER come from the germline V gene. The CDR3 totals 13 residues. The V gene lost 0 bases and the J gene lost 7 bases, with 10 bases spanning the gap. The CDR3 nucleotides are TGCGCCAGCAGCCAAGAAACTCGCCGGGAGCAGTACTTC. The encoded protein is CASSQETRREQYF.

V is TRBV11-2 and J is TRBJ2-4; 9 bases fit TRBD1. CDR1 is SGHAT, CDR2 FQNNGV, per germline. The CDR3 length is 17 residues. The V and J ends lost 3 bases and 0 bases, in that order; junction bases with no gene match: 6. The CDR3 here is CASSLGQGRIAKNIQYF. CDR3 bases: TGTGCCAGCAGCTTGGGACAGGGCCGAATAGCCAAAAACATTCAGTACTTC.

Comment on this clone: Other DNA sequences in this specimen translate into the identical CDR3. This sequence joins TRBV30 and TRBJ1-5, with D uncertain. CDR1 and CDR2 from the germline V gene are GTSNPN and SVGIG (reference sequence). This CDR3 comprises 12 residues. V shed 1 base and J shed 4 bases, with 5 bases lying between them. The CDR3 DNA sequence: TGTGCCTGGAGTGGAGGGAATCAGCCCCAGCATTTT. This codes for CAWSGGNQPQHF.

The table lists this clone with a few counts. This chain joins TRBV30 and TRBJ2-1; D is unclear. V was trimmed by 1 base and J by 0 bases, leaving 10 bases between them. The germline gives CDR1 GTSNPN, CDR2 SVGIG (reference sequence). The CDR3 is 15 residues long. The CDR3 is CAWSGGRSSYNEQFF. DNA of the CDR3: TGTGCCTGGAGTGGGGGTCGGAGCTCCTACAATGAGCAGTTCTTC.

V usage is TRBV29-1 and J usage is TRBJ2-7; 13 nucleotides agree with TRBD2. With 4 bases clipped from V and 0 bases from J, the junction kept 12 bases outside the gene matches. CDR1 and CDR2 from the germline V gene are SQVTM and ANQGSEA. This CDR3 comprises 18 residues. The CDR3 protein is CSVGADGTSGISSYEQYF. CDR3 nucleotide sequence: TGCAGCGTTGGGGCCGATGGGACTAGCGGGATCAGCTCCTACGAGCAGTACTTC.

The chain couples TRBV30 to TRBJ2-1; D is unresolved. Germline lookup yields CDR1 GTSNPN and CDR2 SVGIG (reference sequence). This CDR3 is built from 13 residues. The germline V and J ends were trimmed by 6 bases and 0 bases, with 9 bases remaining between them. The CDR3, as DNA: TGTGCCTGTGCTTCAAGCTCCTACAATGAGCAGTTCTTC. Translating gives CACASSSYNEQFF.

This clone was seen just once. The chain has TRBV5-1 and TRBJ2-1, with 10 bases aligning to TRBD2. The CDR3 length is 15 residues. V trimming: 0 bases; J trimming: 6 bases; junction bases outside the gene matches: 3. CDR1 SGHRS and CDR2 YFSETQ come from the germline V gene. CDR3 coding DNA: TGCGCCAGCAGCTTGGCTGCTAGCGGGGGCAATGAGCAGTTCTTC. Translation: CASSLAASGGNEQFF.

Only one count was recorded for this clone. The CDR3 is CATSRDLANREQFF. In DNA, the CDR3 is TGTGCCACCAGCAGAGATTTAGCGAACCGGGAGCAGTTCTTC. The rearrangement joins TRBV15 to TRBJ2-1, with D perhaps matching TRBD2 (5 bases). Germline loops: CDR1 LNHNV, CDR2 YYDKDF (reference sequence). This CDR3 is built from 14 residues. V lost 0 bases, J lost 10 bases, and 13 bases lay in between. Full variable domain (missing parts from reference TRBV15 and TRBJ2-1): DAMVIQNPRYQVTQFGKPVTLSCSQTLNHNVMYWYQQKSSQAPKLLFHYYDKDFNNEADTPDNFQSRRPNTSFCFLDIRSPGLGDTAMYLCATSRDLANREQFFGPGTRLTVL.

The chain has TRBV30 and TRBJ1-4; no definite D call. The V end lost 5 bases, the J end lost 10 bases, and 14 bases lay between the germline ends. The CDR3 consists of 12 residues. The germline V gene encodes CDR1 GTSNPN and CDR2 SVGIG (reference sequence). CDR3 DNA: TGTGCCTGGGGTCTCTTAGGGAGAAAACTGTTTTTT. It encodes CAWGLLGRKLFF.

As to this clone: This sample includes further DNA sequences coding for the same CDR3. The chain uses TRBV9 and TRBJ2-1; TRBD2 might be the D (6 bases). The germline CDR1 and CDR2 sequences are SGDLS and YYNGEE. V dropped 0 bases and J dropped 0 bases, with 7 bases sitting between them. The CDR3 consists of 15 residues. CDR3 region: CASSVAEGSYNEQFF. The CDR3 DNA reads TGTGCCAGCAGCGTAGCGGAGGGCTCCTACAATGAGCAGTTCTTC. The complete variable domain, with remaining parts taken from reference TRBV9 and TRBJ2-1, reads DSGVTQTPKHLITATGQRVTLRCSPRSGDLSVYWYQQSLDQGLQFLIQYYNGEERAKGNILERFSAQQFPDLHSELNLSSLELGDSALYFCASSVAEGSYNEQFFGPGTRLTVL.

The CDR3 protein is CASSAKLAGFNTGELFF. DNA of the CDR3: TGTGCCAGCAGCGCCAAACTAGCGGGTTTTAACACCGGGGAGCTGTTTTTT. This chain connects TRBV9 to TRBJ2-2, with 9 bases aligning to TRBD2. The germline CDR1 and CDR2 sequences are SGDLS and YYNGEE. The length of the CDR3 is 17 residues. With 3 bases clipped from V and 2 bases from J, the junction kept 8 bases outside the gene matches.

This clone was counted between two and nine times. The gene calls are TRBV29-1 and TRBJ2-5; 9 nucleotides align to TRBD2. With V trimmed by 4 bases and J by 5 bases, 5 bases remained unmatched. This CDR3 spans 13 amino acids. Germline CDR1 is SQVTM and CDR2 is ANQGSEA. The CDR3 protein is CSVGLAGSETQYF. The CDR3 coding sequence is TGCAGCGTTGGTCTAGCGGGATCGGAGACCCAGTACTTC.

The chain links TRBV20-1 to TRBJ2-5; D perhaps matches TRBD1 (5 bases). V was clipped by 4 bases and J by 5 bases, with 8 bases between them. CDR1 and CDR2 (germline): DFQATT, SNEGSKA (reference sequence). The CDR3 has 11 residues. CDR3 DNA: TGCAGTGCTATGGGGCGGGAGACCCAGTACTTC. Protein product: CSAMGRETQYF.

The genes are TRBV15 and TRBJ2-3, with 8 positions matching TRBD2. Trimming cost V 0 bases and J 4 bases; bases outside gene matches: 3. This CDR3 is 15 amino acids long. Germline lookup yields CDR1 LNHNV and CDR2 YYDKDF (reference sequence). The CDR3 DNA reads TGTGCCACCAGCAGAGAACCGGGAGGGGCAGATACGCAGTATTTT. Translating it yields CATSREPGGADTQYF.